This T cell receptor (beta chain) was documented in a study of blood T cell repertoires in COVID-19. Background on the study: Sources were T cells, B-cell-depleted T cells, or PBMCs; the material itself was cDNA or gDNA.

The length of the CDR3 is 17 residues. The ends were cut back, 6 bases at V and 1 base at J, with 21 bases in the middle. Germline-derived CDR1 and CDR2 are SNHLY and FYNNEI. TCRdb keeps only in-frame clones here, not all; method: immunoSEQ multiplex PCR. This table has tens of thousands of clones, over 75% appearing once. This receptor was taken from a man between 65 and 85 years old with acute or convalescent COVID-19. Sequenced input: peripheral blood. V is TRBV2 and J is TRBJ1-1; D not certain. The CDR3 sequence is CASRPMEGVVGNTEAFF. The CDR3 DNA reads TGTGCCAGCAGACCCATGGAGGGAGTGGTGGGGAACACTGAAGCTTTCTTT. Filled out from reference TRBV2 and TRBJ1-1, the complete variable domain reads EPEVTQTPSHQVTQMGQEVILRCVPISNHLYFYWYRQILGQKVEFLVSFYNNEISEKSEIFDDQFSVERPDGSNFTLKIRSTKLEDSAMYFCASRPMEGVVGNTEAFFGQGTRLTVV.